This TCR beta chain was captured in a study of T cell changes during pregnancy in multiple sclerosis. Sequenced by immunoSEQ multiplex PCR; TCRdb stores in-frame clones only, minus some. Of about 93,000 clones detected, 91% appear once; the ten largest clones hold around 1.7%. This clone was observed once. The CDR3 runs 13 residues. Germline V lookup: CDR1 MDHEN, CDR2 SYDVKM. Deletions cut 6 bases from V and 1 base from J, with 9 bases between. The chain carries TRBV28 and TRBJ1-2, with D hard to call. This TCR derives from a female donor in good health, enrolled as a control in a pregnancy study. The source was peripheral blood, collected after pregnancy. The CDR3 is CASRGLINYGYTF. CDR3 DNA: TGTGCCAGCAGGGGCCTTATTAACTATGGCTACACCTTC.